These 9 T cell receptor beta chains came from one sample sequenced in a study of T cells after yellow fever vaccination. TCRdb redid the calling of the 5' RACE reads with MiXCR, one entry per CDR3 protein. Here the sample spans about 220,000 distinct CDR3 sequences, approximately 3% being singletons. The sample consisted of CD4+ T cells sorted from PBMCs, taken 10 days after the yellow fever booster vaccination. These receptors all come from a man aged 18 to 30 who received the YFV17D yellow fever vaccine.

J is TRBJ2-6 and V is TRBV10-3; D is ambiguous. Germline CDR1 ENHRY, CDR2 SYGVKD. Trimming cost V 10 bases and J 0 bases, with 7 bases left between them. The CDR3 sequence is 13 residues long. The CDR3 nucleotides read TGTGCCACTGGTATCTCTGGGGCCAACGTCCTGACTTTC. Encoded protein: CATGISGANVLTF.

This clonotype was found many times. The chain recombines TRBV20-1 with TRBJ1-1, with 11 bases aligning to TRBD1. The junction had 10 bases not matched to a gene; V was cut back by 6 bases and J by 4 bases. The CDR3 is 15 residues long. Germline lookup yields CDR1 DFQATT and CDR2 SNEGSKA (reference sequence). The CDR3 DNA follows: TGCAGTGCGAAAAGGGACAGGGGGGGCGGCACTGAAGCTTTCTTT. Its translation: CSAKRDRGGGTEAFF.

The sample holds many counts of this clonotype. This sequence joins TRBV7-2 and TRBJ2-7; D unclear. CDR1 is SGHTA and CDR2 is FQGNSA in the germline V gene. There are 14 residues in the CDR3. V lost 1 base, J lost 3 bases, and 10 bases lay in between. CDR3 protein: CASSLGSGNYEQYV. In nucleotides, the CDR3 is TGTGCCAGCAGCTTAGGATCTGGCAACTACGAGCAGTACGTC.

The sample holds a few counts of this clonotype. The chain carries TRBV10-3 and TRBJ2-3; D unclear. Trimming removed 3 bases from V and 2 bases from J, with 15 bases in between. The germline gives CDR1 ENHRY, CDR2 SYGVKD. The CDR3 has 16 residues. The CDR3 spells CAISELNPATTDTQYF. CDR3 DNA sequence: TGTGCCATCAGTGAATTGAACCCTGCAACCACAGATACGCAGTATTTT.

This chain uses TRBV24-1 with TRBJ2-5; D assignment may be TRBD1 or TRBD2 (5 bases each). The germline V gene has CDR1 KGHDR and CDR2 SFDVKD. Trimming took off 3 bases at V and 2 bases at J, with 18 bases between the two ends. This CDR3 has 17 residues. Written as DNA, the CDR3 is TGTGCCACCAGTGATAGAGGATTATCCGGGACGCAAGAGACCCAGTACTTC. Residues: CATSDRGLSGTQETQYF.

The V gene is TRBV27, the J gene TRBJ2-2; D gene unclear. The germline V and J ends were trimmed by 0 bases and 7 bases, with 6 bases remaining between them. Germline CDR1 is MNHEY and CDR2 is SMNVEV (reference sequence). The CDR3 extends over 13 amino acids. The CDR3 sequence is CASSLSNGGELFF. CDR3 nucleotides: TGTGCCAGCAGTTTATCAAACGGCGGGGAGCTGTTTTTT.

This clonotype was counted many times. This chain links TRBV3-1 with TRBJ2-7; either TRBD1 or TRBD2 may fit D (5 bases each). Trimming stripped 0 bases from V and 9 bases from J, with 9 bases between. The CDR3 runs to 12 residues. Germline values: CDR1 LGHDT, CDR2 YNNKEL (reference sequence). This CDR3 is CASSQDTRGQYF. The CDR3 bases are TGTGCCAGCAGCCAAGATACGAGGGGGCAGTACTTC.

The chain combines TRBV12-3 or TRBV12-4 with TRBJ2-1; possible D gene TRBD2, 5 bases. With 2 bases removed from V and 7 bases from J, the gap between germline ends came to 12 bases. This CDR3 contains 14 residues. The CDR3 sequence is CASSLSTSRNEQFF. In DNA form, the CDR3 reads TGTGCCAGCAGTTTATCCACTAGTCGGAATGAGCAGTTCTTC.

This clonotype was observed at least ten times. The chain carries TRBV7-9 and TRBJ1-5; D uncertain. Germline V CDR1 and CDR2: SEHNR, FQNEAQ (reference sequence). The CDR3 spans 12 residues. V lost 3 bases, J lost 3 bases, and 3 bases lay in between. This CDR3 is CASSFVNQPQHF. The CDR3 DNA reads TGTGCCAGCAGCTTCGTCAATCAGCCCCAGCATTTT.